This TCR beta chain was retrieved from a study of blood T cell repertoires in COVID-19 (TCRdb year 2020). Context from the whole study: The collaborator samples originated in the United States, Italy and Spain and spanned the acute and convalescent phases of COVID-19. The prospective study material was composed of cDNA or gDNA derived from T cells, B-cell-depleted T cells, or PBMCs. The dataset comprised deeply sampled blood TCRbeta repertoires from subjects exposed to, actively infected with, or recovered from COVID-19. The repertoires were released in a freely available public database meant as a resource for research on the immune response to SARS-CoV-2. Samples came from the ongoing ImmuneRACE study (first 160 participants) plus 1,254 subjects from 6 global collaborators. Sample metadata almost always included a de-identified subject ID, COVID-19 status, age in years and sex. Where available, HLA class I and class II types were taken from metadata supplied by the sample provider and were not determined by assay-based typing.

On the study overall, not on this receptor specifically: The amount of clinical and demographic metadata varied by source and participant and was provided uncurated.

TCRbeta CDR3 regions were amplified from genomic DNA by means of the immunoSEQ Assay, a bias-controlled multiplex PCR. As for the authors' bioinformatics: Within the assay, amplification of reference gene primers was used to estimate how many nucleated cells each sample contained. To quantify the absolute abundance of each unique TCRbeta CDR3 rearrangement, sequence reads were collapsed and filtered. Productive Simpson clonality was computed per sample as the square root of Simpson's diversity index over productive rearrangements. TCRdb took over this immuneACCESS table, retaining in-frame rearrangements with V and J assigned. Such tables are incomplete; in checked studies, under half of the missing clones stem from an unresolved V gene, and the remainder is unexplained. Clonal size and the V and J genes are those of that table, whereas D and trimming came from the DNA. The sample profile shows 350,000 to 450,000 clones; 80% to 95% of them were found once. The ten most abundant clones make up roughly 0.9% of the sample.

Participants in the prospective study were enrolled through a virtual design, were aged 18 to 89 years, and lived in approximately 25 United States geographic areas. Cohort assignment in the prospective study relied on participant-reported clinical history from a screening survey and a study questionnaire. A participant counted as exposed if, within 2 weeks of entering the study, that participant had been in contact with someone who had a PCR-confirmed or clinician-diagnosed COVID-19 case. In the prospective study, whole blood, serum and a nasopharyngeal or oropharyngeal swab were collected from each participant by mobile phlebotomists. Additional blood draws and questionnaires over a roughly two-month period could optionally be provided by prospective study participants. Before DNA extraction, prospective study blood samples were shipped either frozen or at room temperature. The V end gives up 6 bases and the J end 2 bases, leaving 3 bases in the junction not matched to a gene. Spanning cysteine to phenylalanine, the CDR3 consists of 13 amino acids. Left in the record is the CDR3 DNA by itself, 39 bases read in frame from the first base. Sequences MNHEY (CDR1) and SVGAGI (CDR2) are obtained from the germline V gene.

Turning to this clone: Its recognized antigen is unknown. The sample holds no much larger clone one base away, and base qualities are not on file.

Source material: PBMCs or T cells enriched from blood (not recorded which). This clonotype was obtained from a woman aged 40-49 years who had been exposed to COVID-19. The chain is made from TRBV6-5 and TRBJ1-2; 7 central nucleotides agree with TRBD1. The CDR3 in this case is CASRSTGNYGYTF. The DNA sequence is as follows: TGTGCCAGCAGGTCGACAGGGAACTATGGCTACACCTTC.